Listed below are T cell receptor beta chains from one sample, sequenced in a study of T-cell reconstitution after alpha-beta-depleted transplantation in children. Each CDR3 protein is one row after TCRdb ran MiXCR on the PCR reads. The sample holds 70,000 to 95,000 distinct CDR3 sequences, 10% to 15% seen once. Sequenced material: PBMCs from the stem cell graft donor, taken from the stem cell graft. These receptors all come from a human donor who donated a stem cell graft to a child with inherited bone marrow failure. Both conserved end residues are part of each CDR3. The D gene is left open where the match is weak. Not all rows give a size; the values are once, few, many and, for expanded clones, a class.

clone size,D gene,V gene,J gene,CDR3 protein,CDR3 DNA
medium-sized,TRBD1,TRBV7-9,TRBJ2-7,CASRQGTGEQYF,TGTGCCAGCCGACAGGGGACAGGCGAGCAGTACTTC
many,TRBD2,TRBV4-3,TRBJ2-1,CASSQEGLAGGYNEQFF,TGCGCCAGCAGCCAAGAAGGACTAGCGGGAGGGTACAATGAGCAGTTCTTC
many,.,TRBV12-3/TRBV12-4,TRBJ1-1,CASSGTDNTEAFF,TGTGCCAGCAGCGGGACCGACAACACTGAAGCTTTCTTT
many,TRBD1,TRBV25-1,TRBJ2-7,CASSEPGTGTYEQYF,TGTGCCAGCAGTGAACCCGGGACAGGAACCTACGAGCAGTACTTC
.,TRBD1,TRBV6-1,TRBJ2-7,CASSERGTGTYEQYF,TGTGCCAGCAGTGAAAGGGGGACAGGTACCTACGAGCAGTACTTC
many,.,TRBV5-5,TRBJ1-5,CASSLGGLQPQHF,TGTGCCAGCAGCTTGGGGGGCTTACAGCCCCAGCATTTT
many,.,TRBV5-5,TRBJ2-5,CASSLAQETQYF,TGTGCCAGCAGCTTAGCGCAAGAGACCCAGTACTTC
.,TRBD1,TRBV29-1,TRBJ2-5,CSEMGQQETQYF,TGCAGCGAGATGGGACAGCAAGAGACCCAGTACTTC
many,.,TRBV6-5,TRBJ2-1,CASTMGGGGGYNEQFF,TGTGCCAGCACCATGGGGGGGGGCGGGGGTTATAATGAGCAGTTCTTC
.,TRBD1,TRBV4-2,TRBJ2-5,CASSQSGQNRFQETQYF,TGTGCCAGCAGCCAATCGGGACAGAACAGATTTCAAGAGACCCAGTACTTC
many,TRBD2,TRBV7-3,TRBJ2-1,CASSRTSGPYNEQFF,TGTGCCAGCAGCCGGACTAGCGGGCCATACAATGAGCAGTTCTTC
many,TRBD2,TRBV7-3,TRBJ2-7,CASSPEPGLAGGEQYF,TGTGCCAGCAGCCCAGAACCGGGACTAGCGGGAGGCGAGCAGTACTTC
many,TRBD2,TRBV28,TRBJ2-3,CASRGGSRSHTQYF,TGTGCCAGCAGGGGGGGGTCTCGGAGCCATACGCAGTATTTT
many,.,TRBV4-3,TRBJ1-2,CASSPRLGHYGYTF,TGCGCCAGCAGCCCCCGGCTTGGGCACTATGGCTACACCTTC
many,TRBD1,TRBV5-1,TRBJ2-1,CASSLGQGTYNEQFF,TGCGCCAGCAGCCTAGGACAGGGTACCTACAATGAGCAGTTCTTC
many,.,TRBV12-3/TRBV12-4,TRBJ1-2,CASSLLTVHGYTF,TGTGCCAGCAGCCTGCTTACGGTACATGGCTACACCTTC
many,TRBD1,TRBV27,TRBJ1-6,CASSRTGVPNSYNSPLHF,TGTGCCAGCAGCCGGACAGGGGTGCCCAACTCCTATAATTCACCCCTCCACTTT
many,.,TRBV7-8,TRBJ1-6,CASRLGQYNSPLHF,TGTGCCAGCAGACTGGGACAATATAATTCACCCCTCCACTTT
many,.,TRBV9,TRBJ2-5,CASSSAGTPDPETQYF,TGTGCCAGCAGTTCCGCCGGGACTCCGGACCCAGAGACCCAGTACTTC
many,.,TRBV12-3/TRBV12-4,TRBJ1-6,CASVDRQNSPLHF,TGTGCCAGCGTAGATCGACAGAATTCACCCCTCCACTTT
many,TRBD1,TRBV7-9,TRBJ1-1,CASSPADREAFF,TGTGCCAGCAGCCCCGCGGACAGGGAAGCTTTCTTT
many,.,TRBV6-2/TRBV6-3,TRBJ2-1,CASSYDYRINEQFF,TGTGCCAGCAGTTACGACTACCGAATCAATGAGCAGTTCTTC
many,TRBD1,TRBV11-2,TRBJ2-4,CASSSPGQGRGNIQYF,TGTGCCAGCAGCTCGCCGGGACAGGGTCGAGGAAACATTCAGTACTTC
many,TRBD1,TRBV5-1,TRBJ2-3,CASSSGTGADSHTDTQYF,TGCGCCAGCAGTTCCGGGACAGGGGCCGACTCACACACAGATACGCAGTATTTT
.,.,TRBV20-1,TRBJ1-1,CCASPQSRRMNTEAFF,TGCTGTGCTAGCCCCCAAAGCCGTCGTATGAACACTGAAGCTTTCTTT
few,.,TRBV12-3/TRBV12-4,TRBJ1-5,CASSFRDVQPQHF,TGTGCCAGCAGTTTTAGGGACGTTCAGCCCCAGCATTTT
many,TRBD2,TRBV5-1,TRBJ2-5,CASSLGLAGGPSQETQYF,TGCGCCAGCAGCCTGGGACTAGCGGGGGGGCCCTCGCAAGAGACCCAGTACTTC
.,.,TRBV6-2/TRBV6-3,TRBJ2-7,CASSSQWREQYF,TGTGCCAGCAGTTCTCAGTGGCGGGAGCAGTACTTC
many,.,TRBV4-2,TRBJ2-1,CASSQAGEQFF,TGTGCCAGCAGCCAAGCGGGTGAGCAGTTCTTC